These 27 T cell receptor beta chains originate from one sample sequenced in a study of vaccination and CD4 T cells after COVID-19. The treatment: approximately 11-day PBMC culture with coronavirus spike peptide pools or control peptides (ViraFEST assay). The collection of CD4+ T cells from the unexposed donor took place before the COVID-19 pandemic (2011-2018). Antigens for these TCRs are unknown. An Oncomine TCR Beta short-read assay was used to sequence the DNA from cultured CD4+ T cells. Extraction of genomic DNA was performed on cultured CD4+ T cells. TCRdb reanalysed the PCR reads using MiXCR and keeps one entry per CDR3 protein. The table includes around 10,000 distinct CDR3 sequences, around 32% detected once. The source material was CD4+ T cells from blood, cultured in vitro. The receptors come from a human donor in good health.

The chain joins TRBV28 to TRBJ2-2; TRBD2 might be the D (6 bases). Germline V gene data show CDR1 as MDHEN and CDR2 as SYDVKM. CDR3 length: 15 residues. V dropped 1 base and J dropped 1 base, with 7 bases sitting between them. CDR3 in DNA: TGTGCCAGCAGTTTATACGGGGGGAACACCGGGGAGCTGTTTTTT. It codes for CASSLYGGNTGELFF.

The V and J genes are TRBV24-1 and TRBJ2-5; D may be TRBD1 or TRBD2 (5 bases each). The CDR3 is 15 amino acids. Between the trimmed V and J ends, which lost 4 bases and 2 bases, there was a span of 13 bases. Germline CDR1 is KGHDR and CDR2 is SFDVKD. DNA of the CDR3: TGTGCCACCAGTGACCCGGGACCCGGACAAGAGACCCAGTACTTC. It translates to CATSDPGPGQETQYF.

This clonotype was picked up a small number of times. The chain uses TRBV27 and TRBJ1-5, with D hard to call. This CDR3 is 15 amino acids long. V was shortened by 5 bases and J by 4 bases, with 15 bases between the two germline ends. Germline CDR1 reads MNHEY; CDR2 reads SMNVEV (reference sequence). The CDR3 DNA reads TGTGCCAGCAGTCCAAGGTGGGGAGAGAATCAGCCCCAGCATTTT. Its protein product is CASSPRWGENQPQHF.

In its sample, this clonotype was seen a few times. V usage is TRBV6-1 and J usage is TRBJ2-7, with unresolved D. Between the trimmed V and J ends, which lost 10 bases and 2 bases, there was a span of 15 bases. The CDR3 is 13 residues long. CDR1 is MNHNS and CDR2 is SASEGT in the germline V gene. The CDR3 sequence is CATTAGSAYEQYF. The DNA for the CDR3 is TGTGCCACGACGGCAGGTTCAGCCTACGAGCAGTACTTC.

This sequence joins TRBV29-1 and TRBJ2-7, with TRBD1 matching 7 bases. This CDR3 region has 12 residues. The V gene's germline CDR1 is SQVTM and CDR2 ANQGSEA. Trimming cost V 7 bases and J 6 bases; bases outside gene matches: 9. CDR3 DNA: TGCAGCGCTGAGGGGGCGCCGGGCGAGCAGTACTTC. Amino acid sequence: CSAEGAPGEQYF.

This clonotype was seen a few times. The rearrangement links TRBV30 to TRBJ2-3; 9 nucleotides align to TRBD2. The CDR3 spans 12 residues. The junction had 3 bases not matched to a gene; V was cut back by 5 bases and J by 6 bases. The germline V gene has CDR1 GTSNPN and CDR2 SVGIG (reference sequence). The CDR3 protein is CAWGTSPDTQYF. CDR3 in DNA: TGTGCCTGGGGGACTAGCCCCGATACGCAGTATTTT.

The chain uses TRBV29-1 and TRBJ2-1; D assignment may be TRBD1 or TRBD2 (7 bases each). Germline values: CDR1 SQVTM, CDR2 ANQGSEA. The CDR3 has 13 amino acids. The V gene lost 0 bases and the J gene lost 7 bases, with 10 bases spanning the gap. Here the CDR3 reads CSVEDQGGNEQFF. CDR3 DNA sequence: TGCAGCGTTGAAGATCAGGGGGGGAATGAGCAGTTCTTC.

The V call is TRBV6-1, the J call TRBJ2-3; TRBD2 is a possible D gene (6 bases). This CDR3 is built from 15 residues. Per germline, CDR1 MNHNS and CDR2 SASEGT. Trimming shortened V by 3 bases and J by 1 base, and 11 bases separated the two germline ends. CDR3 loop: CASSDWGDRTDTQYF. CDR3 DNA: TGTGCCAGCAGTGATTGGGGGGACCGCACAGATACGCAGTATTTT.

This CDR3 reads CAVLSDTQYF. In nucleotides, the CDR3 is TGTGCCGTACTGTCAGATACGCAGTATTTT. V gene TRBV10-3 combines with J gene TRBJ2-3; no clear D gene. There are 10 residues in the CDR3. CDR1 ENHRY and CDR2 SYGVKD come from the germline V gene. The germline V and J ends were trimmed by 11 bases and 4 bases, with 7 bases remaining between them.

V usage is TRBV20-1 and J usage is TRBJ2-7, with D possibly being TRBD1 or TRBD2 (5 bases each). The CDR3 is made up of 15 amino acids. Trimming removed 1 base at V and 3 bases at J, with 16 bases between. The germline V gene has CDR1 DFQATT and CDR2 SNEGSKA (reference sequence). The CDR3 is CSARAPGRGHYEQYF. CDR3 in DNA: TGCAGTGCTAGAGCCCCGGGACGGGGTCACTACGAGCAGTACTTC.

This clonotype was detected only a few times. The rearrangement joins TRBV28 to TRBJ1-6; D is unresolved. The CDR3 spans 13 residues. The V gene lost 10 bases and the J gene lost 0 bases, with 7 bases spanning the gap. Germline values: CDR1 MDHEN, CDR2 SYDVKM. This CDR3 is CATARSYNSPLHF. DNA of the CDR3: TGTGCCACCGCGCGCTCCTATAATTCACCCCTCCACTTT.

The chain combines TRBV20-1 with TRBJ2-3; D is possibly TRBD1 or TRBD2 (5 bases each). This CDR3 comprises 12 residues. Trimming left V 5 bases short and J 2 bases short, with 8 bases between. Germline values: CDR1 DFQATT, CDR2 SNEGSKA (reference sequence). CDR3 sequence (DNA): TGCAGTGCTGGGGGATTCACAGATACGCAGTATTTT. This sequence encodes CSAGGFTDTQYF.

The gene calls are TRBV10-3 and TRBJ2-5; TRBD1 is a possible D gene (6 bases). The germline gives CDR1 ENHRY, CDR2 SYGVKD. This CDR3 region has 15 residues. V was clipped by 2 bases and J by 5 bases, with 15 bases between them. As DNA, the CDR3 is TGTGCCATCAGTGAGGGGGGCCTCCCGAGCGAGACCCAGTACTTC. Its protein product is CAISEGGLPSETQYF.

This clonotype was found a few times. The V gene is TRBV20-1, the J gene TRBJ1-5, with 8 bases fitting TRBD1. Trimming cost V 7 bases and J 5 bases; bases outside gene matches: 13. The CDR3 spans 15 residues. The germline gives CDR1 DFQATT, CDR2 SNEGSKA (reference sequence). In DNA, the CDR3 is TGCAGTGTTTCCCCCCCAGGGGGCTCGGATCAGCCCCAGCATTTT. As protein: CSVSPPGGSDQPQHF.

The rearrangement links TRBV25-1 to TRBJ1-2; the D is unclear. V lost 4 bases, J lost 4 bases, and 10 bases lay in between. CDR3 length equals 13 residues. The V gene's germline CDR1 is MGHDK and CDR2 SYGVNS. CDR3 sequence (DNA): TGTGCCAGCAGTGCCCGGACGACCTATGGCTACACCTTC. This sequence encodes CASSARTTYGYTF.

This clonotype was counted once. The CDR3 DNA is TGTGCCAGCAGCTTGACTCGCCGTAACAATGAGCAGTTCTTC. Encoded protein: CASSLTRRNNEQFF. This rearrangement joins TRBV5-4 to TRBJ2-1; no reliable D call. This CDR3 region has 14 residues. Trimming stripped 1 base from V and 5 bases from J, with 10 bases between. Germline CDR1 SGHNT, CDR2 YYREEE (reference sequence).

By share of the sample, this clonotype is medium-sized. The chain joins TRBV7-2 to TRBJ1-6; D gene ambiguous. This CDR3 comprises 14 residues. V gave up 5 bases and J gave up 3 bases, with 8 bases separating them. Germline V gives CDR1 SGHTA, CDR2 FQGNSA. The CDR3 DNA follows: TGTGCCAGCAGCGTACAGAGCTATAATTCACCCCTCCACTTT. Amino acids: CASSVQSYNSPLHF.

This chain connects TRBV20-1 to TRBJ1-6; unclear D gene. Looked up from germline, CDR1 is DFQATT and CDR2 is SNEGSKA (reference sequence). The CDR3 runs 16 residues. V shed 0 bases and J shed 0 bases, with 9 bases lying between them. The CDR3 spells CSARDLASSYNSPLHF. DNA for the CDR3: TGCAGTGCTAGAGATTTGGCTAGCTCCTATAATTCACCCCTCCACTTT.

This clonotype is large by share. The rearrangement links TRBV10-3 to TRBJ2-7; tentative D call: TRBD2 (5 bases). Germline V lookup: CDR1 ENHRY, CDR2 SYGVKD. V was shortened by 4 bases and J by 3 bases, with 10 bases between the two germline ends. This CDR3 region has 13 residues. This CDR3 reads CAISAPGNYEQYF. In DNA, the CDR3 is TGTGCCATCAGTGCCCCGGGGAACTACGAGCAGTACTTC.

The chain combines TRBV11-2 with TRBJ2-3, with no clear D. The germline CDR1 and CDR2 sequences are SGHAT and FQNNGV. The V end was cut by 1 base, the J end by 2 bases, with 4 bases between. CDR3 length: 13 amino acids. CDR3 DNA sequence: TGTGCCAGCAGCTTAGCGGACACAGATACGCAGTATTTT. It yields the protein CASSLADTDTQYF.

The chain links TRBV6-1 to TRBJ2-2, with TRBD2 identical over 8 bases. CDR3 length equals 17 residues. Trimming took 7 bases from V and 0 from J; bases not matched to a gene: 10. Germline values: CDR1 MNHNS, CDR2 SASEGT. The CDR3 loop reads CASNTVTGGTNTGELFF. CDR3 nucleotide sequence: TGTGCCAGCAACACCGTAACGGGGGGGACGAACACCGGGGAGCTGTTTTTT.

There are a few counts of this clonotype. The chain links TRBV29-1 to TRBJ1-2, with 7 bases matching TRBD1. V dropped 1 base and J dropped 8; count of bases not matched to a gene: 4. Germline V CDR1 and CDR2: SQVTM, ANQGSEA. CDR3 length: 12 residues. CDR3 residues: CSVEGQGEGYTF. Here the CDR3 DNA reads TGCAGCGTTGAAGGCCAGGGGGAGGGCTACACCTTC. The full variable domain, in which reference TRBV29-1 and TRBJ1-2 provide the parts outside the CDR3, is SAVISQKPSRDICQRGTSLTIQCQVDSQVTMMFWYRQQPGQSLTLIATANQGSEATYESGFVIDKFPISRPNLTFSTLTVSNMSPEDSSIYLCSVEGQGEGYTFGSGTRLTVV.

This chain links TRBV6-2 or TRBV6-3 with TRBJ2-7, with TRBD2 matching 10 bases. CDR1 and CDR2 (germline): MNHEY, SVGEGT. CDR3 length equals 17 residues. Trimming cost V 4 bases and J 0 bases; bases outside gene matches: 9. This CDR3 is CASSSPGLAASSYEQYF. CDR3 DNA sequence: TGTGCCAGCAGTTCCCCCGGACTAGCGGCTTCCTCCTACGAGCAGTACTTC.

This clonotype was counted a few times. The chain carries TRBV10-3 and TRBJ2-1; 12 bases line up with TRBD2. The V segment lost 7 bases and the J segment 1 base; nucleotides outside the gene matches: 14. This CDR3 has 19 residues. Germline V gives CDR1 ENHRY, CDR2 SYGVKD. CDR3 coding DNA: TGTGCCATCAAGGGCTGGGTGGCTAGCGGGAGGGGGTCCTACAATGAGCAGTTCTTC. Its translation is CAIKGWVASGRGSYNEQFF.

This clonotype was detected only a few times. The rearrangement links TRBV20-1 to TRBJ1-1; D gene uncertain. This CDR3 spans 14 amino acids. Trimming pared 6 bases from V and 5 bases from J, leaving 19 bases between. The germline CDR1 and CDR2 sequences are DFQATT and SNEGSKA (reference sequence). Here the CDR3 DNA reads TGCAGTGCCACCCGACCGAGGGTGCGAACTGAAGCTTTCTTT. This gives the protein CSATRPRVRTEAFF.

The J gene is TRBJ2-5, the V gene TRBV7-3; TRBD2 matches 9 bases. After removal of 4 bases from V and 2 bases from J, the junction contained 5 bases not matched to a gene. This CDR3 is 15 amino acids long. Germline V gene sequence: CDR1 SGHTA, CDR2 FQGTGA. In DNA form, the CDR3 reads TGTGCCAGCAGCTCACTAGCGGGTAGGCAAGAGACCCAGTACTTC. It translates to CASSSLAGRQETQYF.

This clonotype appeared a few times. The chain recombines TRBV5-1 with TRBJ1-2, with 7 bases fitting TRBD1. This CDR3 is 15 amino acids long. Germline V lookup: CDR1 SGHRS, CDR2 YFSETQ. V trimming: 4 bases; J trimming: 0 bases; junction bases outside the gene matches: 6. The CDR3 DNA reads TGCGCCAGCAGCGTAGGGGGCTCAGCTAACTATGGCTACACCTTC. Its translation: CASSVGGSANYGYTF. Full variable domain (missing parts from reference TRBV5-1 and TRBJ1-2): KAGVTQTPRYLIKTRGQQVTLSCSPISGHRSVSWYQQTPGQGLQFLFEYFSETQRNKGNFPGRFSGRQFSNSRSEMNVSTLELGDSALYLCASSVGGSANYGYTFGSGTRLTVV.